A selection of T cell receptor beta chains follows, all from one sample in a study of control samples from healthy donors and cancer patients. Method: immunoSEQ multiplex PCR; TCRdb's copy keeps in-frame clones and lacks some. The sample carries around 150,000 clones, just over 85% recorded once. Sequencing used blood. All receptors derive from a young man in good health. The conserved cysteine and the conserved F or W are not part of the CDR3 here.

>TRBV12-5|TRBJ2-3
ASGLGGATDTQY
>TRBV5-6|TRBJ2-1
ASSLMGAADNEQF
>TRBV7-2|TRBJ1-2
ASSPRDRGNGYT
>TRBV5-8|TRBJ1-4
ASSWTGPVGEKLF
>TRBV28|TRBJ2-3
ASSSPGRGRSTDTQY
>TRBV6-5|TRBJ2-7
ASSPQGVTYEQY
>TRBV28|TRBJ2-5
ASRLAGWKTQY
>TRBV9|TRBJ2-2
ASSVPRGGPNTGELF
>TRBV27|TRBJ1-5
ASSFGGYQPQH
>TRBV5-1|TRBJ2-1
ASSLESGSNNEQF
>TRBV15|TRBJ2-3
ATSSFLATDTQY
>TRBV5-4|TRBJ2-7
ASSLAGRGEQY
>TRBV15|TRBJ1-1
ATSRDEDMYSAF
>TRBV28|TRBJ1-2
ASSLWSGGFGGYT
>TRBV12-3/TRBV12-4|TRBJ1-1
ASSRGDTEAF
>TRBV9|TRBJ1-1
ASSARDRGVGNTEAF
>TRBV7-9|TRBJ2-4
ASSLTGLGKNIQY
>TRBV7-9|TRBJ2-3
ASSFWGASTDTQY
>TRBV28|TRBJ2-3
ASSLASPDTQY
>TRBV5-1|TRBJ2-1
ASSLGTSEYEQF
>TRBV27|TRBJ2-7
ASSPDRVGEQY
>TRBV20-1|TRBJ2-7
SASSAGDSYEQY
>TRBV14|TRBJ1-1
ASSRGGLDRVPLEAF
>TRBV20-1|TRBJ2-7
SASLSHEQY
>TRBV19|TRBJ1-5
ASSGLNSNQPQH
>TRBV11-3|TRBJ2-1
ASSLDGGDQYYNEQF
>TRBV29-1|TRBJ1-2
SVDTGASYT
>TRBV9|TRBJ2-7
ASQGLYEQY
>TRBV3-1/TRBV3-2|TRBJ2-3
ASSLIGGVGADTQY
>TRBV5-8|TRBJ2-2
ASSLTDGTNTGELF
>TRBV28|TRBJ2-1
ASSNTGTGTYNEQF
>TRBV5-5|TRBJ2-5
ASSLRQAQETQY
>TRBV6-5|TRBJ2-1
ASSYSMSSGEKF
>TRBV2|TRBJ2-7
ASSESGGQY
>TRBV30|TRBJ1-3
AWKQGPGNTIY
>TRBV4-3|TRBJ2-5
ASSQEGLVGETQY
>TRBV2|TRBJ1-1
ASSPGLGAF